Below, one T cell receptor beta chain is given with its context. The entry originates in a study of cytomegalovirus exposure and HLA in healthy donors. The CDR3 runs 17 residues. The V segment lost 4 bases and the J segment 0 bases; nucleotides outside the gene matches: 6. CDR1 SGHAT and CDR2 FQNNGV come from the germline V gene. Assay used: immunoSEQ multiplex PCR; TCRdb lists only in-frame clones, some missing. In the table there are 150,000 to 200,000 clones, 75% to 95% of which are singletons. The J gene is TRBJ2-2, the V gene TRBV11-2; TRBD1 matches 9 bases. Sequenced input: PBMCs. The receptor was isolated from a woman aged 18-29 years in good health and CMV-seropositive. CDR3 loop: CASSSLRDRANTGELFF. DNA of the CDR3: TGTGCCAGCAGCTCACTCCGGGACAGGGCGAACACCGGGGAGCTGTTTTTT.